The rows below give T cell receptor beta chains drawn from one sample of a study of blood T cells in healthy people across ages. TCRdb processed the 5' RACE reads anew with MiXCR; each CDR3 protein has one entry. The sample holds roughly 800,000 distinct CDR3 sequences, over 45% seen once. Sequencing was carried out using blood. Receptors originate from a man aged 25-45 years in good health. Both conserved end residues are part of each CDR3. The D gene is left open where the match is weak. Where a row states a size, it is once, few, many or the class of an expanded clone; other rows omit it.

>TRBD2|TRBV3-1|-|TRBJ2-5
TGTGCCAGCAGCCAAGAATCTAGCGGGAGACCGACGGAGACCCAGTACTTC
CASSQESSGRPTETQYF
>-|TRBV7-2|many|TRBJ1-2
TGTGCCAGCAGCTCAGGGGACTATGGCTACACCTTC
CASSSGDYGYTF
>-|TRBV6-2/TRBV6-3|-|TRBJ2-1
TGTGCCAGCAGGGGGTTGCTTAGTGCGTACAATGAGCAGTTCTTC
CASRGLLSAYNEQFF
>-|TRBV7-2|-|TRBJ2-1
TGTGCCAGCAGCCTGCAGGGTACTTTCGGTGGGGAGCAGTTCTTC
CASSLQGTFGGEQFF
>TRBD2|TRBV20-1|many|TRBJ2-1
TGCAGTGCTAGATCCCCTAGCGGGAGGGAAACAAGGAAGCAGTTCTTC
CSARSPSGRETRKQFF
>TRBD1|TRBV5-1|-|TRBJ2-7
TGCGCCAGCAGCTTGTCGGGACAGGGAAACTACGAGCAGTACTTC
CASSLSGQGNYEQYF
>TRBD1|TRBV2|-|TRBJ1-5
TGTGCCAGCCGCAGCAGACAGGGCCAGGGGCAGCCCCAGCATTTT
CASRSRQGQGQPQHF
>-|TRBV20-1|-|TRBJ2-5
TGCAGTGCTGCGAATCCGGGCGGTGGTGAGACCCAGTACTTC
CSAANPGGGETQYF
>-|TRBV2|few|TRBJ2-5
TGTGCCAGCGGACAGCAAATACGAAGCGAGTGGGAGACCCAGTACTTC
CASGQQIRSEWETQYF
>TRBD2|TRBV6-1|once|TRBJ2-5
TGTGCCAGCAGTTGGACTAGCGCGTCAGAGACCCAGTACTTC
CASSWTSASETQYF
>-|TRBV3-1|-|TRBJ2-1
TGTGCCAGCAGCCAAGTGGGACTTTACAATGAGCAGTTCTTC
CASSQVGLYNEQFF
>-|TRBV29-1|-|TRBJ1-2
TGCAGCGTTGAAGATCAGGGTTCTAACTATGGCTACACCTTC
CSVEDQGSNYGYTF
>-|TRBV2|-|TRBJ2-7
TGTGCCAGCAGTGAAGTGGGGTATGGCGAGCAGTACTTC
CASSEVGYGEQYF
>-|TRBV20-1|few|TRBJ2-4
TGCAGTGCTATGGACGACGGATCCAAAAACATTCAGTACTTC
CSAMDDGSKNIQYF
>-|TRBV6-1|-|TRBJ2-3
TGTGCCAGCAGTGAAGACAGGGGCACAGATACGCAGTATTTT
CASSEDRGTDTQYF
>-|TRBV7-6|-|TRBJ2-5
TGTGCCAGCAGCTTAGGCCTAACAGGGTTGGGGGAGACCCAGTACTTC
CASSLGLTGLGETQYF
>-|TRBV29-1|-|TRBJ2-7
TGCAGCGTTGTAGGTAAATACGAGCGGTACTTC
CSVVGKYERYF
>-|TRBV10-3|few|TRBJ2-2
TGTGCCATCAGTGTGGTCGGAACGGCGAACACCGGGGAGCTGTTTTTT
CAISVVGTANTGELFF
>-|TRBV6-2/TRBV6-3|few|TRBJ1-1
TGTGCCAGCAGTGACTCGACACTACCTGAAGCTTTCTTT
CASSDSTLPEAFF
>-|TRBV7-2|-|TRBJ2-1
TGTGCCAGCAGCTTGACGGGGGCAAGGGACCAGTTCTTC
CASSLTGARDQFF
>-|TRBV20-1|-|TRBJ2-7
TGCAGTGCTCGTGACGTTTTAGACGAGCAGTACTTC
CSARDVLDEQYF
>TRBD2|TRBV12-3/TRBV12-4|-|TRBJ2-1
TGTGCCAGCAGTATCCAGCGGGGGGACTTCAATGAGCAGTTCTTC
CASSIQRGDFNEQFF
>-|TRBV29-1|-|TRBJ1-1
TGCAGCGTTGTACGCGGAGAAGCTTTCTTT
CSVVRGEAFF
>-|TRBV6-5|-|TRBJ1-2
TGTGCCAGCAGTCCCCTCCGGGGCCCCAACTATGGCTACACCTTC
CASSPLRGPNYGYTF
>TRBD1|TRBV20-1|-|TRBJ2-6
TGCAGTTCCCTCACAGGGGGCGCTGGGGCCAACGTCCTGACTTTC
CSSLTGGAGANVLTF
>-|TRBV15|-|TRBJ2-4
TGTGCCACCCCCCGATTAGCCAAAAACATTCAGTACTTC
CATPRLAKNIQYF
>TRBD2|TRBV5-1|-|TRBJ2-1
TGCGCCAGCAGCTTGGGCCCCGGACTAGCGGGGGACCGCAATGAGCAGTTCTTC
CASSLGPGLAGDRNEQFF
>-|TRBV20-1|-|TRBJ2-1
TGCAGTGCTAGAGTAACAAGGACGAGCTCCTACAATGAGCAGTTCTTC
CSARVTRTSSYNEQFF
>-|TRBV6-5|-|TRBJ2-1
TGTGCCAGCAGTTACGGGGGGCACGGAACCAACAATGAGCAGTTCTTC
CASSYGGHGTNNEQFF
>-|TRBV20-1|-|TRBJ1-2
TGCAGTGCTAGAGTGGGGAGCGGGGGCGGCTACACCTTC
CSARVGSGGGYTF
>-|TRBV15|-|TRBJ1-2
TGTGCCACCAGCAGAGATCTTGGGGGCGCGCGATATGGCTACACCTTC
CATSRDLGGARYGYTF